This T cell receptor beta chain emerged from a study of shared clonotypes between healthy human individuals. Sorted subsets were amplified in replicate PCRs using around 220 ng DNA, tens of thousands of T cell genomes. Clones were read by immunoSEQ multiplex PCR, and TCRdb kept only the in-frame ones, dropping some. The top ten hold more than 0.12% of the sample, which has 2,500,000 or so clones, around nine tenths seen once. Those who donated were healthy HIV-negative adults, with no recent acute infections or vaccinations reported. The germline V gene has CDR1 SGHRS and CDR2 YFSETQ. The CDR3 spans 17 residues. Trimming cost V 4 bases and J 1 base, with 21 bases left between them.

Sample: naive CD4+ T cells sorted from blood. Subset in this sample: CD45RA+ positively selected. The rearrangement links TRBV5-1 to TRBJ2-7; D may be TRBD2 (6 bases). The receptor was derived from a man between 18 and 35 years old in good health. The CDR3 DNA is TGCGCCAGCAGCCGCTGGCAAATTCGGGACTGGTCCTACGAGCAGTACTTC. Translated, it gives CASSRWQIRDWSYEQYF.